What follows are 25 T cell receptor beta chains derived from one specimen sequenced in a study of regulatory T cells in long-lasting Graves disease. Regarding time point: persistent/refractory GD, antithyroid drugs over 5 years with positive TRAb. Generation of the TCR library employed RNA extracted from PBMCs. With iRepertoire HTBI primers and Arm-PCR of CDR3 regions, TCR beta libraries were built. Each CDR3 protein gets one entry after TCRdb re-called the multiplex PCR reads with MiXCR. The sample shows 400,000 to 500,000 distinct CDR3 sequences, approximately 22% of them seen only once. The specimen comprised peripheral blood mononuclear cells (PBMCs), sampled when the disease was refractory, from a patient treated with antithyroid drugs. Receptor source: a female donor with Graves disease.

The chain combines TRBV20-1 with TRBJ2-3; TRBD1 agrees at 7 bases. This CDR3 has 12 residues. Germline V gene data show CDR1 as DFQATT and CDR2 as SNEGSKA (reference sequence). The CDR3 DNA reads TGCAGCTTAAGACAGGGAACAGATACGCAGTATTTT. Its protein is CSLRQGTDTQYF.

The CDR3 is CSVGDSNSPLHF. DNA of the CDR3: TGCAGTGTGGGGGATAGCAATTCACCCCTCCACTTT. The chain is built from TRBV20-1 and TRBJ1-6; possibly TRBD1 for D (5 bases). Germline lookup yields CDR1 DFQATT and CDR2 SNEGSKA (reference sequence). This CDR3 contains 12 residues. V dropped 7 bases and J dropped 7 bases, with 11 bases sitting between them.

The V gene is TRBV6-1, the J gene TRBJ2-7; TRBD1 matches 10 bases. The CDR3 runs to 16 residues. Germline V lookup: CDR1 MNHNS, CDR2 SASEGT. The V and J ends lost 6 bases and 2 bases, in that order; junction bases with no gene match: 10. CDR3 region: CASRSLGQGSTYEQYF. CDR3 in DNA: TGTGCCAGCAGATCACTGGGACAGGGGTCTACCTACGAGCAGTACTTC.

The gene calls are TRBV7-3 and TRBJ1-1; 10 bases map to TRBD1. CDR1 and CDR2 (germline): SGHTA, FQGTGA. CDR3 length: 13 residues. V trimming: 5 bases; J trimming: 9 bases; junction bases outside the gene matches: 6. The CDR3: CASSPGQGGKAFF. The DNA for the CDR3 is TGTGCCAGCAGCCCTGGACAGGGGGGTAAAGCTTTCTTT.

This clonotype has ten or more counts. The chain carries TRBV7-2 and TRBJ1-1; a possible D gene is TRBD1 (5 bases). Germline V gene sequence: CDR1 SGHTA, CDR2 FQGNSA. CDR3 length: 14 residues. V was cut by 1 base and J by 4 bases, with 10 bases left in between. The CDR3 region is CASSLVPGTTEAFF. In nucleotides, the CDR3 is TGTGCCAGCAGCTTAGTACCGGGGACCACTGAAGCTTTCTTT.

This clonotype has more than one count but fewer than ten. This chain links TRBV6-1 with TRBJ2-5; 16 bases are a match to TRBD2. The J call may be wrong; the DNA end is better matched by TRBJ2-1. The CDR3 contains 18 residues. Per the germline V gene, CDR1 is MNHNS and CDR2 is SASEGT. The CDR3 DNA is TGTGCCAGCAGGGCCGGGACTAGCGGGGGGGCCATGAGGAATGAGCAGTTCTTC. This encodes CASRAGTSGGAMRNEQFF.

Many counts were recorded for this clonotype. The chain uses TRBV20-1 and TRBJ1-5; 7 positions agree with TRBD1. The CDR3 covers 14 residues. Trimming at V came to 3 bases and at J to 6 bases, leaving 8 bases not matched to a gene. Germline-derived CDR1 and CDR2 are DFQATT and SNEGSKA (reference sequence). The DNA for the CDR3 is TGCAGTGCTAGTAGTGGGACAGCCGGTCAGCCCCAGCATTTT. Amino acids: CSASSGTAGQPQHF.

V usage is TRBV6-4 and J usage is TRBJ1-5; D is unclear. This CDR3 is built from 14 residues. Looked up from germline, CDR1 is MRHNA and CDR2 is SNTAGT. Trimming pared 5 bases from V and 6 bases from J, leaving 14 bases between. The CDR3: CASSYGEVGQPQHF. DNA for the CDR3: TGTGCCAGCAGTTACGGAGAGGTTGGTCAGCCCCAGCATTTT.

This chain uses TRBV30 with TRBJ2-7; no clear D. In germline, CDR1 is GTSNPN, CDR2 SVGIG (reference sequence). With 0 bases removed from V and 2 bases from J, the gap between germline ends came to 5 bases. This CDR3 is built from 12 residues. In nucleotides, the CDR3 is TGTGCCTGGAGTGTCGGTACCTACGAGCAGTACTTC. Its protein is CAWSVGTYEQYF.

Turning to this clonotype: This may stem from a read error, because a much larger clone lies one nucleotide away. The rearrangement links TRBV12-3 or TRBV12-4 to TRBJ1-1; D call uncertain. The CDR3 is made up of 15 amino acids. DNA of the CDR3: TGTGCCAGCAGTTTAAACGCAGCAATGAACGCTGAAGCTTTCTTT. Protein product: CASSLNAAMNAEAFF.

This clonotype was seen more than once but under ten times. The chain employs TRBV6-2 or TRBV6-3 and TRBJ1-4; D perhaps matches TRBD1 (5 bases). The ends were cut back, 0 bases at V and 7 bases at J, with 9 bases in the middle. This CDR3 spans 14 amino acids. Germline CDR1 and CDR2: MNHEY and SVGEGT. This chain's CDR3 is CASSYSGVGEKLFF. The CDR3 region has the DNA TGTGCCAGCAGTTACTCGGGGGTTGGTGAAAAACTGTTTTTT.

This clonotype showed up many times. The genes are TRBV28 and TRBJ2-7; D tentatively reads TRBD1 or TRBD2 (5 bases each). Between the trimmed V and J ends, which lost 6 bases and 6 bases, there was a span of 18 bases. Per germline, CDR1 MDHEN and CDR2 SYDVKM. CDR3 size: 14 residues. As DNA, the CDR3 is TGTGCCAGCAGCGCCGGGACGGGATATGTCGAGCAGTACTTC. This sequence encodes CASSAGTGYVEQYF.

The sample holds many counts of this clonotype. The chain carries TRBV20-1 and TRBJ2-5, with D possibly TRBD2 on 7 matching bases. Germline assignment: CDR1 DFQATT and CDR2 SNEGSKA (reference sequence). V lost 6 bases, J lost 9 bases, and 11 bases lay in between. CDR3 length equals 10 residues. The CDR3 DNA sequence: TGCAGTGCAGGGGGGGCGGCCCAGTACTTC. Translated, it gives CSAGGAAQYF.

The sample holds a few counts of this clonotype. One junction end does not reproduce the germline sequence, and a read error may be involved. The CDR3 is CTSSPGRDEQYF. The CDR3 bases are TGTACCAGCAGTCCAGGGAGGGACGAGCAGTACTTC. The chain couples TRBV7-9 to TRBJ2-7; 7 bases fit TRBD2. The CDR3 runs to 12 residues. Germline CDR1 reads SEHNR; CDR2 reads FQNEAQ (reference sequence).

The chain carries TRBV20-1 and TRBJ2-5, with 9 nucleotides matching TRBD2. Trimming at V came to 2 bases and at J to 5 bases, leaving 9 bases not matched to a gene. The CDR3 is 15 amino acids. Germline V gene lookup returns CDR1 DFQATT and CDR2 SNEGSKA (reference sequence). In nucleotides, the CDR3 is TGCAGTGCTAGAACATTAGCGGGAGCGGGGGAGACCCAGTACTTC. This sequence encodes CSARTLAGAGETQYF.

This clonotype has a handful of counts. It may be a read error: a sequence one base away is much more abundant. This rearrangement joins TRBV20-1 to TRBJ1-4; D might be TRBD1 (6 bases). Germline V gene sequence: CDR1 DFQATT, CDR2 SNEGSKA (reference sequence). CDR3 length equals 15 residues. The CDR3 bases are TGCAATGCTAGACCGCCGGGACAAACTAATGAAAAACTGTTTTTT. It translates to CNARPPGQTNEKLFF.

The V gene is TRBV20-1, the J gene TRBJ2-2; 16 nucleotides align to TRBD2. V was clipped by 6 bases and J by 7 bases; unmatched bases: 17. CDR3 length: 19 amino acids. From germline, CDR1 is DFQATT and CDR2 SNEGSKA (reference sequence). CDR3 DNA sequence: TGCAGTGCAACGCCGGGACTAGCGGGGGGGCCGAAGACGAGCGGGGAGCTGTTTTTT. Residues: CSATPGLAGGPKTSGELFF.

This clonotype was detected many times. V gene TRBV6-1 combines with J gene TRBJ2-7; unclear D gene. The CDR3 runs to 14 residues. The V gene's germline CDR1 is MNHNS and CDR2 SASEGT. Between the trimmed V and J ends, which lost 6 bases and 4 bases, there was a span of 16 bases. CDR3 amino acids: CASSQLSWGYEQYF. DNA for the CDR3: TGTGCCAGCAGCCAGCTCAGTTGGGGATACGAGCAGTACTTC.

This clonotype has only a few counts. V gene TRBV27 combines with J gene TRBJ1-1; D remains unclear. The germline V gene has CDR1 MNHEY and CDR2 SMNVEV (reference sequence). This CDR3 is 15 amino acids long. V shed 6 bases and J shed 1 base, with 15 bases lying between them. The CDR3 DNA reads TGTGCCAGCAGACAAGGCCCGGAACCGAACACTGAAGCTTTCTTT. This codes for CASRQGPEPNTEAFF.

The CDR3 nucleotides read TGTGCCAGCAGCCTTCAGGGGTTTGGGGATACGCAGTATTTT. Protein sequence: CASSLQGFGDTQYF. J is TRBJ2-3 and V is TRBV11-3; D is perhaps TRBD1 (6 bases). CDR3 size: 14 residues. Germline loops: CDR1 SGHNT, CDR2 YENEEA. With 5 bases removed from V and 6 bases from J, the gap between germline ends came to 15 bases.

Comment on this clonotype: The junction does not match germline at one end; this may be a read error. CDR3 sequence: CSARDGANTGELFF. Here the CDR3 DNA reads TGCAGTGCCAGAGACGGGGCGAACACCGGGGAGCTGTTTTTT. The chain employs TRBV20-1 and TRBJ2-2, with D tentatively TRBD2 (5 bases). The length of the CDR3 is 14 residues. Germline assignment: CDR1 DFQATT and CDR2 SNEGSKA (reference sequence).

The DNA of the CDR3 is TGTGCCAGCAGACAGGACAGGAACTATGGCTACACCTTC. Amino acids: CASRQDRNYGYTF. The rearrangement links TRBV27 to TRBJ1-2; 7 bases agree with TRBD1. This CDR3 is 13 amino acids long. V lost 6 bases, J lost 2 bases, and 3 bases stayed unmatched. CDR1 is MNHEY and CDR2 is SMNVEV in the germline V gene (reference sequence).

This clonotype was seen repeatedly, ten times or more. The chain employs TRBV2 and TRBJ1-4; a weak D match, TRBD1 (5 bases). V lost 7 bases and J 8 bases, leaving 11 bases between the germline ends. CDR1 is SNHLY, CDR2 FYNNEI, per germline. The CDR3 is 12 residues long. The CDR3 sequence: CASTKGQEKLFF. CDR3 DNA: TGTGCCAGCACTAAGGGGCAAGAAAAACTGTTTTTT. The whole variable domain, filled in from reference TRBV2 and TRBJ1-4, reads EPEVTQTPSHQVTQMGQEVILRCVPISNHLYFYWYRQILGQKVEFLVSFYNNEISEKSEIFDDQFSVERPDGSNFTLKIRSTKLEDSAMYFCASTKGQEKLFFGSGTQLSVL.

V usage is TRBV19 and J usage is TRBJ2-7; TRBD1 might be the D (6 bases). Germline V lookup: CDR1 LNHDA, CDR2 SQIVND (reference sequence). Trimming removed 4 bases at V and 1 base at J, with 11 bases between. The CDR3 consists of 14 residues. This CDR3 is CASSSSGVSYEQYF. CDR3 nucleotide sequence: TGTGCCAGTAGTAGTTCAGGGGTGTCCTACGAGCAGTACTTC.

This clonotype was seen more than once but under ten times. The chain recombines TRBV12-3 or TRBV12-4 with TRBJ2-1; TRBD2 matches at 13 bases. This CDR3 is 18 amino acids long. V shed 1 base and J 7 bases; nucleotides not matched to a gene: 10. Written as DNA, the CDR3 is TGTGCCAGCAGTTTAGATTGGGGACTAGCGGGGAGAGGAAATGAGCAGTTCTTC. It codes for CASSLDWGLAGRGNEQFF.